Listed below are T cell receptor beta chains from one sample, sequenced in a study of blood T cell repertoires in COVID-19. Sequencing used immunoSEQ multiplex PCR; TCRdb keeps in-frame clones, though not all of them. The sample gives a few hundred thousand clones, about three quarters of which show up once; more than 7% is in the top ten. The sequenced sample consisted of peripheral blood. The receptors originated from a woman in her seventies with acute or convalescent COVID-19. CDR3s leave out the opening cysteine and the closing phenylalanine or tryptophan.

CDR3 protein	V gene	J gene
ASSEAGQGRPSEY	TRBV6-1	TRBJ2-5
ASSFLISGEETQY	TRBV5-6	TRBJ2-5
ASSFTRVSNQPQH	TRBV7-8	TRBJ1-5
ASSAGEAYGYT	TRBV5-4	TRBJ1-2
ASSPDSQNYGYT	TRBV19	TRBJ1-2
ASSGGGSSYNEQF	TRBV25-1	TRBJ2-1
ASSEGRVGSQY	TRBV10-2	TRBJ2-5
ATSRDRGDTQY	TRBV15	TRBJ2-3
ASSRIAGANTGELF	TRBV5-6	TRBJ2-2
ASRIPLETDTQY	TRBV5-1	TRBJ2-3
ASSVEAGVSDTQY	TRBV9	TRBJ2-3
ASTGGPYNEQF	TRBV6-5	TRBJ2-1
ASSQELYSPLH	TRBV3-1/TRBV3-2	TRBJ1-6
ASSIVTSGGTHSYNEQF	TRBV19	TRBJ2-1
ASSLLEGSRPSSYNEQF	TRBV7-2	TRBJ2-1
ASSYSGQPNYGYT	TRBV6-5	TRBJ1-2
ASKTGGPGDTQY	TRBV6-5	TRBJ2-3
ARGARRGKNEKLF	TRBV12-1	TRBJ1-4
ASSKGGLGTGELF	TRBV7-2	TRBJ2-2
ASSSPSGGTEKLF	TRBV7-9	TRBJ1-4
ASSELTGAKTEAF	TRBV6-1	TRBJ1-1
AMRTSGENNEQF	TRBV10-3	TRBJ2-1
ASADGPGRTYEQY	TRBV18	TRBJ2-7
ASSLARGAYAGGYT	TRBV5-1	TRBJ1-2
ASSLELAGGSETQY	TRBV5-6	TRBJ2-5
ASSPQRDSEAF	TRBV7-3	TRBJ1-1
ASSLQELASGGAGSYNEQF	TRBV4-1	TRBJ2-1
ASSHPGQGAYEQY	TRBV18	TRBJ2-7
ASSQLNQPQH	TRBV3-1/TRBV3-2	TRBJ1-5
ASSRQGPGYT	TRBV2	TRBJ1-2
ASSVYNYGYT	TRBV19	TRBJ1-2
ASSLISGGANEQF	TRBV7-2	TRBJ2-1
ASSLGPAWGGGTDTQY	TRBV5-6	TRBJ2-3
ASSLASSGEYEQY	TRBV7-2	TRBJ2-7
ATSDLSARSGGSYNEQF	TRBV24-1	TRBJ2-1
ASSPGRGGTQETQY	TRBV18	TRBJ2-5
ASSLTLNTEAF	TRBV5-1	TRBJ1-1
ASRQGWGGQETQY	TRBV6-5	TRBJ2-5
ASSLGTNTEAF	TRBV11-2	TRBJ1-1
SVAWDRLFGEQY	TRBV29-1	TRBJ2-7
AGSQGAGGELF	TRBV6-5	TRBJ2-2
ASIQGGTYEQY	TRBV2	TRBJ2-7
ASSFESGGSGTDTQY	TRBV5-8	TRBJ2-3
SASNAGGYNEQF	TRBV20-1	TRBJ2-1
AGKTGTGNQPQH	TRBV2	TRBJ1-5
ASSLSRLAGTYEQY	TRBV7-2	TRBJ2-7
ASSLVLAGRQY	TRBV7-2	TRBJ2-3
ASSYLGGGTGELF	TRBV6-6	TRBJ2-2
ASSYSPGTSGGAVTDTQY	TRBV27	TRBJ2-3
SVWGWGGAQETQY	TRBV29-1	TRBJ2-5
SVVQLETQY	TRBV29-1	TRBJ2-5
ASSPTSGGKNEQF	TRBV9	TRBJ2-1
AWSRGGSEQY	TRBV30	TRBJ2-7